One sample yielded the 20 T cell receptor beta chains listed below, sequenced in a study of sequential checkpoint blockade in melanoma (dated by TCRdb to about 2019). The library was generated by the immunoSEQ multiplex PCR assay. The table comes from immuneACCESS by way of TCRdb, which keeps in-frame sequences with V and J called. Part of the clones is missing from these tables; in studies checked, under half for an unresolved V gene and the rest for unknown reasons. The sample has roughly 4,000 clones on record, around 23% of them singletons. The leading ten clones occupy roughly 25% of the sample. In the paper's terms, the treatment or condition label means: randomized to nivolumab then ipilimumab (arm A) or the reverse (arm B). Sequencing used tumor tissue (inferred from file names), obtained from a patient given nivolumab and ipilimumab in sequence. These receptors were obtained from a human donor with melanoma.

In its sample, this clone ranks as medium-sized. The chain uses TRBV23-1 and TRBJ1-1; D is possibly TRBD1 (5 bases). TRBV23-1 falls under the ORF class, with uncertain function. Trimming stripped 6 bases from V and 4 bases from J, with 21 bases between. The length of the CDR3 is 16 residues. CDR3 coding DNA: TGCGCCAGCAGCCAAGATGGGGGTGGGGGAGTCACTGAAGCTTTCTTT. It translates to CASSQDGGGGVTEAFF.

This chain uses TRBV30 with TRBJ1-3; D is uncertain. V was shortened by 7 bases and J by 4 bases, with 17 bases between the two germline ends. The CDR3 length is 14 residues. The V gene's germline CDR1 is GTSNPN and CDR2 SVGIG (reference sequence). CDR3 protein: CALNPERAGNTIYF. In nucleotides, the CDR3 is TGTGCCTTAAACCCAGAAAGGGCCGGAAACACCATATATTTT. Together with reference TRBV30 and TRBJ1-3, the CDR3 gives the full variable domain: SQTIHQWPATLVQPVGSPLSLECTVEGTSNPNLYWYRQAAGRGLQLLFYSVGIGQISSEVPQNLSASRPQDRQFILSSKKLLLSDSGFYLCALNPERAGNTIYFGEGSWLTVV.

This clone rates as medium-sized (0.01 to 0.1%). The chain combines TRBV19 with TRBJ1-5; no clear D. There are 14 residues in the CDR3. Trimming removed 1 base from V and 7 bases from J, with 11 bases in between. Germline CDR1 LNHDA, CDR2 SQIVND (reference sequence). The CDR3 here is CASSIGTTHQPQHF. In DNA, the CDR3 is TGTGCCAGTAGTATAGGGACTACCCACCAGCCCCAGCATTTT.

This clone is medium-sized (0.01 to 0.1%) within its sample. The chain employs TRBV18 and TRBJ1-2; no definite D call. V lost 0 bases and J lost 3, with 5 bases in between. In germline, CDR1 is KGHSH, CDR2 LQKENI. The CDR3 contains 13 residues. For the CDR3, the DNA is TGTGCCAGCTCACCACCGAATGACTATGGCTACACCTTC. Translated: CASSPPNDYGYTF. Full variable domain (outside the CDR3, taken from reference TRBV18 and TRBJ1-2): NAGVMQNPRHLVRRRGQEARLRCSPMKGHSHVYWYRQLPEEGLKFMVYLQKENIIDESGMPKERFSAEFPKEGPSILRIQQVVRGDSAAYFCASSPPNDYGYTFGSGTRLTVV.

The rearrangement links TRBV5-1 to TRBJ2-7, with D possibly being TRBD1 (5 bases). The V gene's germline CDR1 is SGHRS and CDR2 YFSETQ. With 0 bases removed from V and 1 base from J, the gap between germline ends came to 8 bases. The length of the CDR3 is 14 residues. CDR3 sequence reads: CASSLGQPSYEQYF. CDR3 nucleotides: TGCGCCAGCAGCTTGGGACAGCCTTCCTACGAGCAGTACTTC.

The chain couples TRBV25-1 to TRBJ2-5; 12 bases match TRBD2. Germline loops: CDR1 MGHDK, CDR2 SYGVNS. J was trimmed by 9 bases and V by 2 bases; bases with no gene match: 16. The CDR3 totals 18 residues. As DNA, the CDR3 is TGTGCCAGCAGTGAAACTGCCGGGGCTAGCGGGAGGGTAAGGGCCCAGTACTTC. The encoded protein is CASSETAGASGRVRAQYF.

V gene TRBV29-1 combines with J gene TRBJ2-7; TRBD1 aligns across 7 bases. V shed 1 base and J 3 bases; nucleotides not matched to a gene: 3. Germline V gene lookup returns CDR1 SQVTM and CDR2 ANQGSEA. The CDR3 sequence is 13 residues long. CDR3 in amino acids: CSVEVTGSYEQYF. CDR3 sequence (DNA): TGCAGCGTTGAAGTGACAGGGAGCTACGAGCAGTACTTC.

In this sample, this clone turned up a few times. J is TRBJ2-7 and V is TRBV6-8; maybe TRBD1 (6 bases). The V gene's germline CDR1 is MNHGY and CDR2 SAAAGT. V lost 6 bases, J lost 1 base, and 19 bases lay in between. CDR3 length equals 16 residues. The CDR3 sequence: CASRDSTGSNSYEQYF. The CDR3 DNA follows: TGTGCCAGCAGAGACTCAACAGGGTCGAATTCCTACGAGCAGTACTTC.

The chain combines TRBV5-1 with TRBJ2-5; 14 bases fit TRBD2. Germline assignment: CDR1 SGHRS and CDR2 YFSETQ. This CDR3 has 17 amino acids. V dropped 1 base and J dropped 3; count of bases not matched to a gene: 5. In DNA, the CDR3 is TGCGCCAGCAGCTTGACCCCGACTAGCGGGAGGGAAGAGACCCAGTACTTC. It specifies CASSLTPTSGREETQYF.

This sequence joins TRBV6-8 and TRBJ1-5; D unclear. The germline gives CDR1 MNHGY, CDR2 SAAAGT. The CDR3 covers 14 residues. Trimming removed 5 bases at V and 0 bases at J, with 8 bases between. CDR3 DNA sequence: TGTGCCAGCAGTCCACCCTATAGCAATCAGCCCCAGCATTTT. Amino acids: CASSPPYSNQPQHF.

This chain joins TRBV6-8 and TRBJ1-1; D not resolved. Trimming shortened V by 3 bases and J by 4 bases, and 9 bases separated the two germline ends. This CDR3 contains 13 residues. Germline V gene data show CDR1 as MNHGY and CDR2 as SAAAGT. The CDR3 loop reads CASSYKLSTEAFF. In nucleotides, the CDR3 is TGTGCCAGCAGTTATAAGCTGTCCACTGAAGCTTTCTTT.

The V gene is TRBV19, the J gene TRBJ2-7; 9 nucleotides line up with TRBD1. The J segment lost 1 base and the V segment lost 1 base, leaving 2 bases of the junction unmatched. Germline CDR1 and CDR2: LNHDA and SQIVND (reference sequence). The CDR3 totals 15 residues. The CDR3 spells CASSIVGTGSYEQYF. In DNA form, the CDR3 reads TGTGCCAGTAGTATAGTCGGGACAGGGTCCTACGAGCAGTACTTC.

V is TRBV28 and J is TRBJ2-3, with D tentatively TRBD1 (5 bases). The CDR3 spans 15 residues. CDR1 and CDR2 from the germline V gene are MDHEN and SYDVKM. Trimming cost V 3 bases and J 6 bases, with 16 bases left between them. CDR3 residues: CASSLAGIGLDTQYF. As DNA, the CDR3 is TGTGCCAGCAGTTTGGCAGGGATCGGCTTGGATACGCAGTATTTT.

This clone was seen repeatedly, ten times or more. V gene TRBV11-3 combines with J gene TRBJ2-7, with unresolved D. Germline assignment: CDR1 SGHNT and CDR2 YENEEA. Between the trimmed V and J ends, which lost 0 bases and 3 bases, there was a span of 15 bases. The CDR3 sequence is 16 residues long. CDR3 in DNA: TGTGCCAGCAGCTTAGAGTTGGGAAGCAGAGACTACGAGCAGTACTTC. Its translation: CASSLELGSRDYEQYF.

This clone was observed many times. The CDR3, as DNA: TGTGCCAGCAGCCTCCGGGGGGGCACCCCCTATGGCTACACCTTC. It encodes CASSLRGGTPYGYTF. This chain connects TRBV11-3 to TRBJ1-2, with D possibly TRBD1 on 6 matching bases. Germline loops: CDR1 SGHNT, CDR2 YENEEA. CDR3 length: 15 residues. Trimming took 5 bases from V and 4 from J, leaving 17 bases between them.

This clone was found a few times. The rearrangement links TRBV28 to TRBJ1-2, with D possibly matching TRBD1 (5 bases). The CDR3 sequence is 12 residues long. Per germline, CDR1 MDHEN and CDR2 SYDVKM. V dropped 8 bases and J dropped 3 bases, with 10 bases sitting between them. The CDR3 DNA reads TGTGCCAGCCTCACCAGGGACTATGGCTACACCTTC. Protein sequence: CASLTRDYGYTF.

This clone was recorded many times. This rearrangement joins TRBV7-4 to TRBJ1-2; no firm D call. Germline lookup yields CDR1 SGHVT and CDR2 SQSDAQ. This CDR3 region has 13 residues. V shed 5 bases and J shed 2 bases, with 9 bases lying between them. The DNA of the CDR3 is TGTGCCAGCAGCCCAACACAAAACTATGGCTACACCTTC. It yields the protein CASSPTQNYGYTF.

This clone was seen repeatedly, ten times or more. The junction shows a germline mismatch at one end, possibly a read error. J is TRBJ1-2 and V is TRBV11-3; no reliable D call. The CDR3 consists of 16 residues. Germline values: CDR1 SGHNT, CDR2 YENEEA. CDR3 in amino acids: CASSLELRTANYGYTF. The DNA of the CDR3 is TGTGCCAGCAGCCTAGAGCTTCGGACGGCTAACTATGGCTACACCTTC.

This clone appeared a few times. The V call is TRBV9, the J call TRBJ2-5; 16 positions match TRBD2. CDR3 size: 15 residues. V lost 3 bases, J lost 5 bases, and 1 base stayed unmatched. The germline V gene has CDR1 SGDLS and CDR2 YYNGEE. CDR3 coding DNA: TGTGCCAGCAGCGAGGGACTAGCGGGAGGGGAGACCCAGTACTTC. It codes for CASSEGLAGGETQYF.

This rearrangement joins TRBV1 to TRBJ2-7. TRBV1 is designated a pseudogene. CDR3 length: 15 amino acids. CDR3 DNA sequence: TGCGCCAGCAGACGCGAGCAATCTTACACCTACGAGCAGTACTTC. Residues: CASRREQSYTYEQYF.